These T cell receptor beta chains were read from a single sample in a study of brain T cells in children with intractable seizures. The table came from immunoSEQ multiplex PCR; TCRdb's copy has only in-frame clones and leaves some out. Of about 340,000 clones in the sample, approximately 93% are singletons; the top ten hold around 5%. Sample: peripheral blood, taken 5 to 6 months after surgery. The receptors stem from a boy under two years old with tuberous sclerosis and intractable seizures. Each CDR3 is given with its conserved first and last residue. A D gene is named only where the DNA matches it firmly. Rows give clone size only sometimes, using once, few, many, or a class for an expanded clone.

J: TRBJ1-1; V: TRBV30; size: -; D: -; CDR3: CAWRQGRNTEAFF; DNA: TGTGCCTGGAGGCAGGGGCGGAACACTGAAGCTTTCTTT
J: TRBJ2-1; V: TRBV14; size: -; D: TRBD2; CDR3: CASSRLTGTSGYNEQFF; DNA: TGTGCCAGCAGCCGACTGACCGGGACTAGCGGGTACAATGAGCAGTTCTTC
J: TRBJ2-7; V: TRBV6-5; size: -; D: TRBD2; CDR3: CASSYDRSGATYEQYF; DNA: TGTGCCAGCAGTTATGACCGAAGCGGGGCTACCTACGAGCAGTACTTC
J: TRBJ1-2; V: TRBV25-1; size: -; D: -; CDR3: CASSDTGNYGYTF; DNA: TGTGCCAGCAGTGACACGGGTAACTATGGCTACACCTTC
J: TRBJ2-1; V: TRBV2; size: -; D: TRBD2; CDR3: CASSQTGTSGNEQFF; DNA: TGTGCCAGCAGTCAAACCGGGACTAGCGGCAATGAGCAGTTCTTC
J: TRBJ1-3; V: TRBV5-8; size: -; D: TRBD1; CDR3: CASSSHRDRGLISSGNTIYF; DNA: TGTGCCAGCAGCTCCCACCGGGACAGGGGTCTCATCAGCTCTGGAAACACCATATATTTT
J: TRBJ1-1; V: TRBV9; size: -; D: -; CDR3: CASSPWGGATVNTEAFF; DNA: TGTGCCAGCAGCCCCTGGGGGGGGGCGACGGTCAACACTGAAGCTTTCTTT
J: TRBJ2-3; V: TRBV7-3; size: -; D: -; CDR3: CASSAKRSGSSTDTQYF; DNA: TGTGCCAGCAGCGCCAAGCGTAGCGGCTCTAGCACAGATACGCAGTATTTT
J: TRBJ2-5; V: TRBV7-6; size: -; D: -; CDR3: CASRGLQETQYF; DNA: TGTGCCAGCAGAGGTCTACAAGAGACCCAGTACTTC
J: TRBJ1-3; V: TRBV19; size: few; D: -; CDR3: CASSISGYSGNTIYF; DNA: TGTGCCAGTAGTATTAGTGGGTACTCTGGAAACACCATATATTTT
J: TRBJ2-1; V: TRBV12-3/TRBV12-4; size: -; D: -; CDR3: CASPRREQFF; DNA: TGTGCCAGCCCCCGGAGGGAGCAGTTCTTC
J: TRBJ1-1; V: TRBV9; size: -; D: -; CDR3: CASSEGVGFMNTEAFF; DNA: TGTGCCAGCAGCGAGGGGGTAGGATTCATGAACACTGAAGCTTTCTTT
J: TRBJ2-7; V: TRBV11-3; size: -; D: -; CDR3: CASSLARSGDEQYF; DNA: TGTGCCAGCAGCTTAGCCCGGTCCGGCGACGAGCAGTACTTC
J: TRBJ1-2; V: TRBV3-1/TRBV3-2; size: -; D: -; CDR3: CASSQDVATGAYGYTF; DNA: TGTGCCAGCAGCCAAGATGTCGCGACGGGGGCCTATGGCTACACCTTC
J: TRBJ2-5; V: TRBV19; size: -; D: TRBD1; CDR3: CASSNRDRGIETQYF; DNA: TGTGCCAGTTCTAACCGGGACAGGGGTATAGAGACCCAGTACTTC
J: TRBJ2-6; V: TRBV18; size: -; D: -; CDR3: CASSPSGYPLPSGANVLTF; DNA: TGTGCCAGCTCACCTTCAGGGTATCCGTTACCCTCTGGGGCCAACGTCCTGACTTTC
J: TRBJ1-1; V: TRBV20-1; size: -; D: -; CDR3: CSARDLAGAFF; DNA: TGCAGTGCTAGAGATCTGGCGGGTGCTTTCTTT
J: TRBJ2-7; V: TRBV10-2; size: -; D: -; CDR3: CASSEVRFAYEQYF; DNA: TGCGCCAGCAGTGAGGTCAGGTTTGCCTACGAGCAGTACTTC
J: TRBJ2-7; V: TRBV29-1; size: -; D: -; CDR3: CSVDGAGHEQYF; DNA: TGCAGCGTTGACGGAGCAGGCCACGAGCAGTACTTC
J: TRBJ2-1; V: TRBV2; size: -; D: -; CDR3: CASSEWEREQFF; DNA: TGTGCCAGCAGTGAATGGGAACGTGAGCAGTTCTTC
J: TRBJ2-1; V: TRBV29-1; size: -; D: -; CDR3: CSGVDGRSSYNEQFF; DNA: TGCAGCGGCGTTGACGGGCGAAGCTCCTACAATGAGCAGTTCTTC
J: TRBJ1-1; V: TRBV7-9; size: -; D: -; CDR3: CASSLGSGNTEAFF; DNA: TGTGCCAGCAGCTTAGGATCGGGGAACACTGAAGCTTTCTTT
J: TRBJ1-1; V: TRBV5-1; size: -; D: -; CDR3: CASSAIATGGHTEAFF; DNA: TGCGCCAGCAGCGCTATTGCTACGGGAGGGCACACTGAAGCTTTCTTT
J: TRBJ2-2; V: TRBV28; size: -; D: TRBD1; CDR3: CASSQDRGRTGELFF; DNA: TGTGCCAGCAGCCAAGACAGGGGGCGGACCGGGGAGCTGTTTTTT
J: TRBJ2-3; V: TRBV5-1; size: -; D: -; CDR3: CASREEVRTDTQYF; DNA: TGCGCCAGCAGGGAGGAGGTCCGCACAGATACGCAGTATTTT
J: TRBJ1-2; V: TRBV5-1; size: -; D: -; CDR3: CASSLGWGYGYTF; DNA: TGCGCCAGCAGCTTGGGGTGGGGATATGGCTACACCTTC